Presented here are 17 T cell receptor beta chains from one specimen sequenced in a study of cytomegalovirus exposure and HLA in healthy donors. Primers included in the PCR were 60 Vbeta and 13 Jbeta primers. Profiled with immunoSEQ multiplex PCR; TCRdb holds only in-frame clones, not every one. The table records over 150,000 clones, approximately 85% of them present only once. Material: PBMCs. The receptors come from a man aged 50 or older in good health and CMV-seropositive.

The chain links TRBV7-9 to TRBJ2-5; D might be TRBD1 (6 bases). The CDR3 is 11 residues long. Trimming took off 3 bases at V and 9 bases at J, with 8 bases between the two ends. Germline V gives CDR1 SEHNR, CDR2 FQNEAQ (reference sequence). The CDR3 loop reads CASSLDSSQYF. The CDR3 DNA reads as TGTGCCAGCAGCTTGGACAGTTCCCAGTACTTC.

J is TRBJ2-5 and V is TRBV15, with D perhaps TRBD1 (5 bases). The J call is doubtful: the DNA matches TRBJ2-7 better. The CDR3 runs to 13 residues. From germline, CDR1 is LNHNV and CDR2 YYDKDF (reference sequence). CDR3 protein: CATSYPGSYEQYF. CDR3 bases: TGTGCCACCAGTTATCCAGGGTCCTACGAGCAGTACTTC.

The chain carries TRBV9 and TRBJ2-3; the match to TRBD2 covers 11 bases. Germline V gene data show CDR1 as SGDLS and CDR2 as YYNGEE. CDR3 length equals 15 residues. J was trimmed by 5 bases and V by 2 bases; bases with no gene match: 4. The CDR3 region has the DNA TGTGCCAGCAGCGTCCTAGCGGGGGGTCTAGATACGCAGTATTTT. It specifies CASSVLAGGLDTQYF.

V gene TRBV21-1 combines with J gene TRBJ2-2; TRBD1, the table's D call, was not compared with the DNA. TRBV21-1 is described as a pseudogene. The CDR3 is made up of 17 amino acids. The CDR3 region is CASSKGQGDANTGELFF. CDR3 coding DNA: TGTGCCAGCAGCAAAGGGCAGGGGGACGCGAACACCGGGGAGCTGTTTTTT.

The gene calls are TRBV5-4 and TRBJ1-5, with TRBD1 identical over 8 bases. V shed 4 bases and J 3 bases; nucleotides not matched to a gene: 6. Germline V gives CDR1 SGHNT, CDR2 YYREEE (reference sequence). The CDR3 sequence is 15 residues long. In DNA, the CDR3 is TGTGCCAGCAGCGTGGCAGGGGGCTTCAATCAGCCCCAGCATTTT. It specifies CASSVAGGFNQPQHF.

J is TRBJ2-3 and V is TRBV4-3; TRBD2 aligns across 8 bases. This CDR3 has 16 amino acids. Germline CDR1 LGHNA, CDR2 YSLEER. The J segment lost 0 bases and the V segment lost 4 bases, leaving 6 bases of the junction unmatched. The CDR3 nucleotides are TGCGCCAGCAGCCCCGTAGCGGGGCTAAGCACAGATACGCAGTATTTT. It translates to CASSPVAGLSTDTQYF.

The chain links TRBV6-1 to TRBJ2-3; D is unresolved. V was clipped by 0 bases and J by 2 bases, with 12 bases between them. The germline V gene encodes CDR1 MNHNS and CDR2 SASEGT. This CDR3 region has 16 residues. CDR3 sequence reads: CASSEAHNSLTDTQYF. DNA for the CDR3: TGTGCCAGCAGTGAAGCGCATAACAGTCTCACAGATACGCAGTATTTT.

The V call is TRBV7-2, the J call TRBJ1-5, with D possibly matching TRBD1 (6 bases). The CDR3 length is 17 residues. V was clipped by 5 bases and J by 3 bases, with 20 bases between them. Germline V gene sequence: CDR1 SGHTA, CDR2 FQGNSA. CDR3 sequence: CASSLNSPQGSNQPQHF. Written as DNA, the CDR3 is TGTGCCAGCAGCCTAAACAGTCCACAGGGCTCCAATCAGCCCCAGCATTTT.

In DNA form, the CDR3 reads TGTGCCAGTAGGGAGACTAGCGGGGGGGAGTACAATGAGCAGTTCTTC. Its protein is CASRETSGGEYNEQFF. V and J are TRBV19 and TRBJ2-1; 14 bases line up with TRBD2. The CDR3 totals 16 residues. From germline, CDR1 is LNHDA and CDR2 SQIVND (reference sequence). V was clipped by 6 bases and J by 4 bases; unmatched bases: 5.

This clone was recorded only once. The chain joins TRBV19 to TRBJ1-3, with 7 positions matching TRBD1. This CDR3 contains 14 residues. The V gene's germline CDR1 is LNHDA and CDR2 SQIVND (reference sequence). The ends lost 7 bases at V and 0 bases at J; junction bases unmatched: 3. This chain's CDR3 is CASTGTASGNTIYF. The CDR3 DNA is TGTGCCAGTACCGGGACAGCCTCTGGAAACACCATATATTTT.

The chain carries TRBV7-3 and TRBJ1-2; D gene unclear. V lost 5 bases to trimming and J lost 5 bases, with 12 bases between them. CDR1 and CDR2 (germline): SGHTA, FQGTGA. This CDR3 comprises 13 residues. The CDR3 DNA reads as TGTGCCAGCAGCCCCGGGAGGGATTATGGCTACACCTTC. This gives the protein CASSPGRDYGYTF. The entire variable domain, with the rest obtained from reference TRBV7-3 and TRBJ1-2, is as follows: GAGVSQTPSNKVTEKGKYVELRCDPISGHTALYWYRQSLGQGPEFLIYFQGTGAADDSGLPNDRFFAVRPEGSVSTLKIQRTERGDSAVYLCASSPGRDYGYTFGSGTRLTVV.

V gene TRBV27 combines with J gene TRBJ2-7; possibly TRBD1 for D (5 bases). Germline V lookup: CDR1 MNHEY, CDR2 SMNVEV (reference sequence). V was clipped by 2 bases and J by 0 bases, with 11 bases between them. This CDR3 is built from 15 residues. The CDR3 reads CASSLQGPYSYEQYF. CDR3 DNA: TGTGCCAGCAGTTTACAGGGCCCCTACTCCTACGAGCAGTACTTC.

The gene calls are TRBV4-1 and TRBJ2-5, with 10 nucleotides matching TRBD2. V lost 4 bases and J lost 5; bases outside the gene matches: 4. CDR3 length: 14 amino acids. Germline V gene lookup returns CDR1 MGHRA and CDR2 YSYEKL. The CDR3 here is CASSPGTSVETQYF. Here the CDR3 DNA reads TGCGCCAGCAGCCCCGGGACTAGCGTCGAGACCCAGTACTTC.

The chain joins TRBV29-1 to TRBJ1-5; D might be TRBD1 (6 bases). Looked up from germline, CDR1 is SQVTM and CDR2 is ANQGSEA. The CDR3 runs 15 residues. V was cut by 5 bases and J by 5 bases, with 19 bases left in between. This chain's CDR3 is CSVSGPQGGDQPQHF. The DNA of the CDR3 is TGCAGCGTTTCCGGTCCACAGGGAGGGGATCAGCCCCAGCATTTT.

This clone occurred once. This chain joins TRBV5-5 and TRBJ1-5, with D unclear. The CDR3 extends over 13 amino acids. The V and J ends lost 4 bases and 7 bases respectively, with 12 bases between them. Germline CDR1 SGHKS, CDR2 YYEKEE (reference sequence). CDR3 sequence: CASSVDWEQPQHF. CDR3 in DNA: TGTGCCAGCAGCGTCGACTGGGAGCAGCCCCAGCATTTT.

There are a few counts of this clone. The chain links TRBV10-3 to TRBJ2-3, with unresolved D. The germline V gene has CDR1 ENHRY and CDR2 SYGVKD. The CDR3 is 14 residues long. V gave up 4 bases and J gave up 2 bases, with 10 bases separating them. CDR3 loop: CAISAGYVTDTQYF. CDR3 in DNA: TGTGCCATCAGTGCCGGGTATGTCACAGATACGCAGTATTTT.

CDR3 sequence: CASSTSGITETQYF. CDR3 nucleotide sequence: TGTGCCAGCTCGACTAGCGGGATCACGGAGACCCAGTACTTC. The chain combines TRBV18 with TRBJ2-5, with 11 bases aligning to TRBD2. The V and J ends lost 6 bases and 5 bases, in that order; junction bases with no gene match: 5. In germline, CDR1 is KGHSH, CDR2 LQKENI. CDR3 length: 14 amino acids.